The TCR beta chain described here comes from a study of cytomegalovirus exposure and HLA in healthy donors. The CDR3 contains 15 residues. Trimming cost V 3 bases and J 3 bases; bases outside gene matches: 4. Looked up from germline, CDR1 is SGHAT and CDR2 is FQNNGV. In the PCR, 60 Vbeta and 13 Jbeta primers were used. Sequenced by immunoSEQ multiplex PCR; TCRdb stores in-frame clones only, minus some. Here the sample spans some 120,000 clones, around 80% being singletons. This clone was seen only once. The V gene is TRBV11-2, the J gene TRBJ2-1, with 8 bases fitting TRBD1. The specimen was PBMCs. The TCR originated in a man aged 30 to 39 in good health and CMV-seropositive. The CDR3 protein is CASSFRTGLYNEQFF. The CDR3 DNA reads TGTGCCAGCAGCTTTCGGACAGGGCTCTACAATGAGCAGTTCTTC. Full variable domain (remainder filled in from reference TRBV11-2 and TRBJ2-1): EAGVAQSPRYKIIEKRQSVAFWCNPISGHATLYWYQQILGQGPKLLIQFQNNGVVDDSQLPKDRFSAERLKGVDSTLKIQPAKLEDSAVYLCASSFRTGLYNEQFFGPGTRLTVL.